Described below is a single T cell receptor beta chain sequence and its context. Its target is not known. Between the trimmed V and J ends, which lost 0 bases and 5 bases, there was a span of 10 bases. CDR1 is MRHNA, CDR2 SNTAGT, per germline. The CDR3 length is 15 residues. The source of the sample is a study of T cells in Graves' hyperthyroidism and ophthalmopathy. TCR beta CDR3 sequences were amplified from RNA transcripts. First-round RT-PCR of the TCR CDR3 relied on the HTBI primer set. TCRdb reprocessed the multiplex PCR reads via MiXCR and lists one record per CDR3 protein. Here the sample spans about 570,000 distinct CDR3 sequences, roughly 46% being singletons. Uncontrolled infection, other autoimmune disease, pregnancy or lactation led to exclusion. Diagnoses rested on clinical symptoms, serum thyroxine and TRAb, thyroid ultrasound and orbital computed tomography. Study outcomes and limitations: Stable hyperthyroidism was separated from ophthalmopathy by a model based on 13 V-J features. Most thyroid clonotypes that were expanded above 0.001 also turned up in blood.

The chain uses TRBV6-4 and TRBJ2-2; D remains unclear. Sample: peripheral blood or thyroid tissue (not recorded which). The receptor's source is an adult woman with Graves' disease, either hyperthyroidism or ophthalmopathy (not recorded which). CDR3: CASSDSNGDTGELFF. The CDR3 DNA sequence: TGTGCCAGCAGTGACTCGAATGGGGATACCGGGGAGCTGTTTTTT.